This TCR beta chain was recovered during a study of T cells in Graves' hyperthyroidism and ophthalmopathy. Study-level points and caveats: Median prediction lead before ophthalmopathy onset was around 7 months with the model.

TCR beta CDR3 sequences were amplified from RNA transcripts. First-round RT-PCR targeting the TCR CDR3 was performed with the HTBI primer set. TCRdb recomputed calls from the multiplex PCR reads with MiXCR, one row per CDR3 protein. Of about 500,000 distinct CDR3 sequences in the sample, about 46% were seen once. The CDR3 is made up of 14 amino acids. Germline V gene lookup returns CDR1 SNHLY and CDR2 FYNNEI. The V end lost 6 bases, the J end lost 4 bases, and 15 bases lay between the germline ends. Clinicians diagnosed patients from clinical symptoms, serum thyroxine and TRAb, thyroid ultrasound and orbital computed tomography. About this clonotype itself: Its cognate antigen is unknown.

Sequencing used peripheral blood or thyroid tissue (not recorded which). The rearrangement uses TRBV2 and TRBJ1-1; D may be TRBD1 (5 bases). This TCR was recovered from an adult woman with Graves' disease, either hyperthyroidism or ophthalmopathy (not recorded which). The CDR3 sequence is CASRWRQGATEAFF. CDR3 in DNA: TGTGCCAGCAGATGGAGGCAAGGGGCCACTGAAGCTTTCTTT.